The clone carrying this T cell receptor beta chain appeared a few times. The data belong to a study of response to subunit inactivated influenza vaccine. TCRdb re-called the RT-PCR reads with MiXCR, one entry per CDR3 protein. The sample includes around 200,000 distinct CDR3 sequences, about an eighth of them seen just once. V gave up 5 bases and J gave up 6 bases; unmatched junction bases: 12. The germline V gene has CDR1 MDHEN and CDR2 SYDVKM. The CDR3 length is 16 residues. The receptor's source is a man aged 50 or older who received an inactivated influenza vaccine. Here the sequenced sample was CD8+ T cells sorted from PBMCs, taken 5 days after vaccination. J is TRBJ2-7 and V is TRBV28, with TRBD2 identical over 11 bases. DNA of the CDR3: TGTGCCAGCAGTGAAACCGGGACTAGCGGTATGGGCGAGCAGTACTTC. Translating it yields CASSETGTSGMGEQYF.